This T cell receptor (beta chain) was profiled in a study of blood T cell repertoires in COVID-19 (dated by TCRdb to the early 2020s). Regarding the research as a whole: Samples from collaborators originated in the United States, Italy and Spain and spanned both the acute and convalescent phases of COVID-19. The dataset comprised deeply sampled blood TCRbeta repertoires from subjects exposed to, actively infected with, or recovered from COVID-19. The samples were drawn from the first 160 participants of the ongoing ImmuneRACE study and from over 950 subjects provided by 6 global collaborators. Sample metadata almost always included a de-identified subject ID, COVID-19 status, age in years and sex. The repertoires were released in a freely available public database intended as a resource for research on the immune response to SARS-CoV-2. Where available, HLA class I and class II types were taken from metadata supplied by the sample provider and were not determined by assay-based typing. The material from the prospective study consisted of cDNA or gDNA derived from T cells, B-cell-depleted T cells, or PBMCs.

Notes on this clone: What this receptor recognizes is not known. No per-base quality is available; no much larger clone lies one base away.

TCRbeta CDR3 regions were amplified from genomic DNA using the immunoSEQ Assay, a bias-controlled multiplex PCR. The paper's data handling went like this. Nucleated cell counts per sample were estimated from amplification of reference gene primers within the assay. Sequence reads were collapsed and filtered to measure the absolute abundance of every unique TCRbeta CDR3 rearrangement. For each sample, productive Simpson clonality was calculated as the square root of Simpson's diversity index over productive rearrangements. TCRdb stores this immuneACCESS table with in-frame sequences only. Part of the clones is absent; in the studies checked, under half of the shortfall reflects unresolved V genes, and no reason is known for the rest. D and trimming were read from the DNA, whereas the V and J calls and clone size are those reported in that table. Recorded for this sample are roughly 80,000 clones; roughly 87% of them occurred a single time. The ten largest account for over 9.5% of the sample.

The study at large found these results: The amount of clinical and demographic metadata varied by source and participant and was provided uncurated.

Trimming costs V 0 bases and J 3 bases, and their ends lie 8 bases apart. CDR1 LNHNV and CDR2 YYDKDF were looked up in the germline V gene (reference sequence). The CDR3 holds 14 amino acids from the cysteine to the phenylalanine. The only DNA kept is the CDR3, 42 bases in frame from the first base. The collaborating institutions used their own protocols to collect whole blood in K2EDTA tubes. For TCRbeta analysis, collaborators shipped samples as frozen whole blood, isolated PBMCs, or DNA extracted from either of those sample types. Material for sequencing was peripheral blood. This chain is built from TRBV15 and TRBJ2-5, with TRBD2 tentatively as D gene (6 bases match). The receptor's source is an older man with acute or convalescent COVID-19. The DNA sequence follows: TGTGCCACCAGCAGAGATCGGGGGAAAGAGACCCAGTACTTC. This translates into CATSRDRGKETQYF.